The T cell receptor (beta chain) under discussion was sequenced for a study of T cell clonotyping in hematopoietic cell transplantation (TCRdb year 2021). For context, the study as a whole: Pretransplant samples from recipients were collected after cytoreduction. Patient recruitment ran from 2015 to early 2017, and follow-up continued until late 2020 or death. A total of over 130 blood samples were gathered in the study from roughly 37 consecutive transplant recipients along with their related donors. Broader findings and caveats from the paper: After transplant, TCR diversity in recipients dropped, and pathologically expanded clonotypes climbed progressively between day 30 and day 180. Sample size was limited, and cells were not sorted, so CD4 and CD8 repertoire contributions could not be separated. Only a small fraction of recipient repertoires overlapped donor repertoires, with over 95% appearing de novo at the given depth. Inverse Simpson Index values from donors and from recipients before transplant predicted broader TCR repertoire diversity after transplant.

This specimen's time point label, per the study, means: recipient sample about 28 days before transplant, after cytoreduction. Blood from recipients was drawn roughly 28 days before transplant, then again at days 30, 100 and 180 after transplant. Using Nuclei Lysis Solution, genomic DNA was extracted from unfractionated peripheral blood mononuclear cells that were either fresh or cryopreserved. As for this clone: Its antigen is unknown. No qualities accompany the bases; no much larger clone lies one base away.

TCR beta CDR3 regions were amplified from genomic DNA with the immunoSEQ assay, a bias-controlled multiplex PCR using V- and J-specific primers. A second PCR step added a proprietary barcode and Illumina adapter sequences to the CDR3 amplicons. CDR3 libraries were sequenced on an Illumina MiSeq instrument. As for the authors' bioinformatics: Export and quality control were performed with immunoSEQ Analyzer 3.0, and downstream analyses were performed with R Bioconductor and Immunarch. Only productive rearrangements within the normalized downsampled data set were used in the calculation of repertoire metrics. Pathologically expanded clonotypes were defined as those larger than 5 templates in the normalized cohort. The Inverse Simpson Index served as the measure of repertoire diversity. To capture all clonotypes, the CMV-specificity analyses were run on the non-normalized data set. What TCRdb holds here is the immuneACCESS table cut down to in-frame rearrangements. Part of the clones is not present; checked against another copy, under half of the missing clones reflect an unresolved V gene, and the others are unexplained. V and J calls and clone size are given by that table; D and trimming were obtained from the DNA. Recorded for this sample are 65,000 to 80,000 clones; around 96% of them occurred a single time. In total, the top ten clones hold roughly 1.8% of the sample.

The CDR3, from cysteine to phenylalanine, totals 15 residues. This entry keeps only the CDR3 DNA: 45 bases, framed from base 1. Trimming at the junction amounts to 1 base on V and 5 bases on J, and the germline ends lie 14 bases apart. CDR1 and CDR2 (LNHDA, SQIVND) derive from the germline V gene (reference sequence). The chain is encoded by TRBV19 joined to TRBJ2-5, with TRBD1 perhaps the D gene, on 6 matching bases. The source of this sequence is a woman in her forties or fifties with acute myeloid leukemia. Some clones in this sample may be carry-over from other donors' samples. The sample was peripheral blood mononuclear cells, taken before stem cell transplant. The DNA is TGTGCCAGTAGTATAGCTCCGGGACACGGGGAGACCCAGTACTTC. Its product reads: CASSIAPGHGETQYF.